The entry below gives a single T cell receptor beta chain sequence along with its context. This clone was seen only a few times. Its specific antigen is unknown. No much larger clone is present one base from it, and per-base qualities are unavailable. As encoded in the germline V gene (reference sequence), CDR1 is LGHDT while CDR2 is YNNKEL. V loses 3 bases, J loses 10 bases, and the germline ends lie 16 bases apart. The CDR3 runs 14 residues from the cysteine to the phenylalanine. Solely the CDR3 DNA is kept, with 42 bases framed from the first base. One collaborating source in Seattle enrolled patients during active infection and followed them longitudinally through the course of disease. Each collaborating institution followed its own protocols to collect whole blood in K2EDTA tubes. For TCRbeta analysis, collaborator samples were shipped as frozen whole blood, as isolated PBMCs, or as DNA extracted from either sample type.

The immunoSEQ Assay, a bias-controlled multiplex PCR, was used to amplify TCRbeta CDR3 regions from genomic DNA. The source study handled its data this way. Nucleated cell counts per sample were estimated from amplification of reference gene primers within the assay. To quantify the absolute abundance of each unique TCRbeta CDR3 rearrangement, sequence reads were collapsed and filtered. For each sample, productive Simpson clonality was calculated by taking the square root of Simpson's diversity index across productive rearrangements. This is the immuneACCESS table as TCRdb keeps it, with only in-frame sequences that have V and J called. A part of the clones is gone; compared with another copy, unresolved V genes explain less than half, and the rest is unexplained. V and J calls and clone size are as listed in that table; D and trimming were resolved from the DNA. Present in this sample are around 170,000 clones, less than 90% of which were seen just once. Of the sample, approximately 8% is held by the ten largest clones.

This record belongs to a study of blood T cell repertoires in COVID-19 (dated by TCRdb to 2020 to 2022). Study-wide context: Samples covering the acute and convalescent phases of COVID-19 were provided by collaborators in the United States, Italy and Spain. The material from the prospective study consisted of cDNA or gDNA derived from T cells, B-cell-depleted T cells, or PBMCs. Deeply sampled blood TCRbeta repertoires from subjects exposed to, actively infected with, or recovered from COVID-19 were included in the dataset. The repertoires were released in a freely available public database meant as a resource for research on the immune response to SARS-CoV-2. Samples came from the ongoing ImmuneRACE study (first 160 participants) plus 1,254 subjects from 6 global collaborators. A de-identified subject ID, COVID-19 status, age in years and sex were almost always included in the sample metadata. HLA class I and class II types, where available, came from metadata supplied by the sample provider rather than from assay-based typing. Overall study results and their limits: The amount of clinical and demographic metadata varied by source and participant and was provided uncurated.

Recombination connected TRBV3-1 (or the pseudogene TRBV3-2) to TRBJ2-4; TRBD1 is possibly the D segment (6 matching bases). The specimen was peripheral blood. This sequence was found in a woman between 65 and 79 years old with COVID-19, enrolled during active disease. For the CDR3, the sequence is CASSQNSGTQIQYF. The DNA sequence is TGTGCCAGCAGCCAGAATTCCGGGACACAGATTCAGTACTTC.